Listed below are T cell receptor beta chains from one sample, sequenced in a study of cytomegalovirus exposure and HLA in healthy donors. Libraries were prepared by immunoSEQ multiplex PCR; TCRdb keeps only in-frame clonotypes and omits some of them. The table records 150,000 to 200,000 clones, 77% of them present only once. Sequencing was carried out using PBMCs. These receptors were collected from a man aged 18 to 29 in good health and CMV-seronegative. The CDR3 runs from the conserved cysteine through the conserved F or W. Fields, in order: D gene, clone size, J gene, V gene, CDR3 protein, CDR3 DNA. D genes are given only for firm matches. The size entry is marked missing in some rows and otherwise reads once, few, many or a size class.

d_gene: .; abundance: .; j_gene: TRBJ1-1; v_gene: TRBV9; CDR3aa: CASSRLDRNTEAFF; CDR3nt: TGTGCCAGCAGCCGTTTAGACAGGAACACTGAAGCTTTCTTT
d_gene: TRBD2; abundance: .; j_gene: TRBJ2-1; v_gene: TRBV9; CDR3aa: CASSPRGGRSYNEQFF; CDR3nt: TGTGCCAGCAGCCCCCGGGGCGGGAGATCCTACAATGAGCAGTTCTTC
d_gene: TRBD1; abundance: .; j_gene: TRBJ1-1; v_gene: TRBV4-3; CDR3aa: CASSQDRRDRMNTEAFF; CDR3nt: TGCGCCAGCAGCCAAGATCGGAGGGACAGGATGAACACTGAAGCTTTCTTT
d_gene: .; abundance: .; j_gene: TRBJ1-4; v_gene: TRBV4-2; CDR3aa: CASSQEERQGNEKLFF; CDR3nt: TGTGCCAGCAGCCAAGAAGAAAGGCAGGGGAATGAAAAACTGTTTTTT
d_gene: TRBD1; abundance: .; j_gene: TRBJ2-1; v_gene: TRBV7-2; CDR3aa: CASSSRDRGGNEQFF; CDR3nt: TGTGCCAGCAGCTCCAGAGACAGGGGTGGCAATGAGCAGTTCTTC
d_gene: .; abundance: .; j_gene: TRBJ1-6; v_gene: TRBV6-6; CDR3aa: CASRERTESGHPLHF; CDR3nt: TGTGCCAGCAGAGAACGCACGGAAAGCGGCCACCCCCTCCACTTT
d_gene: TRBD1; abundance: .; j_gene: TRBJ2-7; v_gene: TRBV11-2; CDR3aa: CASSWTGYSYEQYF; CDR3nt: TGTGCCAGCAGCTGGACAGGGTACTCCTACGAGCAGTACTTC
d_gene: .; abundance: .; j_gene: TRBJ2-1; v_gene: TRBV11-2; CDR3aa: CASTVGQIVDEQFF; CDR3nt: TGTGCCAGCACCGTAGGACAGATAGTCGATGAGCAGTTCTTC
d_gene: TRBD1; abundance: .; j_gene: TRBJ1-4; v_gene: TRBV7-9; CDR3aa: CASSLAGTGNEKLFF; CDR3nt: TGTGCCAGCAGCTTAGCGGGGACAGGGAATGAAAAACTGTTTTTT
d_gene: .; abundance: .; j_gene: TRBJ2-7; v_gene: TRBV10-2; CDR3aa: CASSDRQTYEQYF; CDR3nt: TGCGCCAGCAGTGACCGACAAACCTACGAGCAGTACTTC
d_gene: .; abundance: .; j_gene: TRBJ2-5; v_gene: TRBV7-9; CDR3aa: CASSKDTFTAQYF; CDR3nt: TGTGCCAGCTCCAAGGACACGTTCACGGCCCAGTACTTC
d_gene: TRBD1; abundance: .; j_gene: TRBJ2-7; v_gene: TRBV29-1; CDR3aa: CSVVLGTGTYEQYF; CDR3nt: TGCAGCGTTGTCCTCGGGACAGGGACCTACGAGCAGTACTTC
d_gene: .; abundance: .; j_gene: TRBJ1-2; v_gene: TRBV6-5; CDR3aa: CASSYSLGAGNYGYTF; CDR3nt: TGTGCCAGCAGTTACTCGCTGGGGGCAGGGAACTATGGCTACACCTTC
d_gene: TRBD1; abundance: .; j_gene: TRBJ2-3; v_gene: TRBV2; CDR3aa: CASNRDRVYETQYF; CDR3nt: TGTGCCAGTAACCGGGACAGGGTGTACGAGACGCAGTATTTT
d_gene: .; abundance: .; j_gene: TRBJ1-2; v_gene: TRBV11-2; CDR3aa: CASSLGSVGYTF; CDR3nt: TGTGCCAGCAGCTTAGGGAGCGTTGGCTACACCTTC
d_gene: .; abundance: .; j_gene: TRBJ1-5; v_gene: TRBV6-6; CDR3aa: CASSYGREPQHF; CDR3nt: TGTGCCAGCAGTTACGGCCGGGAGCCCCAGCATTTT
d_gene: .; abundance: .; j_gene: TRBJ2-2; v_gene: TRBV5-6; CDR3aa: CASSLDHAGPGELFF; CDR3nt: TGTGCCAGCAGCTTGGATCACGCGGGACCCGGGGAGCTGTTTTTT
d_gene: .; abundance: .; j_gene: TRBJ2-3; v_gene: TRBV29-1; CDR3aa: CSTARGWETDTQYF; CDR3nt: TGCAGCACGGCCAGGGGATGGGAAACAGATACGCAGTATTTT
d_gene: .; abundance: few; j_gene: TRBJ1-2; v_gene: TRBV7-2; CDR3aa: CASSLIPAGIYGYTF; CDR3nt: TGTGCCAGCAGCTTAATTCCGGCAGGAATCTATGGCTACACCTTC
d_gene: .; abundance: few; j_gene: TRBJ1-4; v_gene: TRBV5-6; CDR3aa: CASSLAEGGKLFF; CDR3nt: TGTGCCAGCAGCTTGGCCGAAGGGGGAAAACTGTTTTTT
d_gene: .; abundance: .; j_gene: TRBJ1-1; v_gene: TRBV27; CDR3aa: CASRPLGGVGLGFF; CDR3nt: TGTGCCAGCAGGCCCTTGGGCGGGGTTGGACTGGGTTTCTTT